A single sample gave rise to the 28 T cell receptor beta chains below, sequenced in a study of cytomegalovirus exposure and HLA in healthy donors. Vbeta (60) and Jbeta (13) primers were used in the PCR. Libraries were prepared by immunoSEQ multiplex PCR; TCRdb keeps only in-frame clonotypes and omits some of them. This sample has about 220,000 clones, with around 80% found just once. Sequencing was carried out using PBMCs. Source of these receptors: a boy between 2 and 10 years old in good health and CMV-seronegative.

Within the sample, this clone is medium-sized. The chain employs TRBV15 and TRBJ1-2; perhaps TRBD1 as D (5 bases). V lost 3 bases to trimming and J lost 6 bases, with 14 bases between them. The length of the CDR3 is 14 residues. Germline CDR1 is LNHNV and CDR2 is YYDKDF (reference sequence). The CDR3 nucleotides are TGTGCCACCAGCAGTCGGCAGGGTTGGGATGGCTACACCTTC. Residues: CATSSRQGWDGYTF. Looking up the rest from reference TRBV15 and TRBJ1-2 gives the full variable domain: DAMVIQNPRYQVTQFGKPVTLSCSQTLNHNVMYWYQQKSSQAPKLLFHYYDKDFNNEADTPDNFQSRRPNTSFCFLDIRSPGLGDTAMYLCATSSRQGWDGYTFGSGTRLTVV.

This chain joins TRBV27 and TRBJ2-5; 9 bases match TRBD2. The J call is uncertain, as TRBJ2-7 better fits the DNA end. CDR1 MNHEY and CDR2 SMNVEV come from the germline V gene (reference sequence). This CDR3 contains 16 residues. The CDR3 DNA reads TGTGCCAGCAGTCCCCGGACTAGCGAAAGCTCCTACGAGCAGTACTTC. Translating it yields CASSPRTSESSYEQYF.

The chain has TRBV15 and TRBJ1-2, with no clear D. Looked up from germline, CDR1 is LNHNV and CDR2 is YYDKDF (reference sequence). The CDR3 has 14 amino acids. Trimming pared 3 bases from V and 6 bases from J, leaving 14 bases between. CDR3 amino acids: CATSRLAVRDGYTF. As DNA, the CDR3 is TGTGCCACCAGCAGGCTCGCTGTCCGGGATGGCTACACCTTC.

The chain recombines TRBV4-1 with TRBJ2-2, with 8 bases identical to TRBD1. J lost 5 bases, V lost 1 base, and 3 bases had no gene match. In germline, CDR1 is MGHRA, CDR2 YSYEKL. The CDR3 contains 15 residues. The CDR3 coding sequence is TGCGCCAGCAGCCAAGGGACAGGGTGGACCGGGGAGCTGTTTTTT. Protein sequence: CASSQGTGWTGELFF.

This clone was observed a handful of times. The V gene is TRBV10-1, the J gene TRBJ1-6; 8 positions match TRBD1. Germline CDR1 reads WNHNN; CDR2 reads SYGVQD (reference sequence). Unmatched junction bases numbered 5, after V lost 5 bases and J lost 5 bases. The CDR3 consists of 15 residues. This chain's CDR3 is CASSSGTGDNSPLHF. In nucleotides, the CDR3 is TGCGCCAGCAGTTCGGGGACAGGCGATAATTCACCCCTCCACTTT.

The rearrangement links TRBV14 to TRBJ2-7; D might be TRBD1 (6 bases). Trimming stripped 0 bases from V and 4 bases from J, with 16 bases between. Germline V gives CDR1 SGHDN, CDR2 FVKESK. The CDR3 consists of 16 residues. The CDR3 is CASSQDRNRVRYEQYF. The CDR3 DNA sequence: TGTGCCAGCAGCCAAGATCGTAACAGGGTAAGGTACGAGCAGTACTTC.

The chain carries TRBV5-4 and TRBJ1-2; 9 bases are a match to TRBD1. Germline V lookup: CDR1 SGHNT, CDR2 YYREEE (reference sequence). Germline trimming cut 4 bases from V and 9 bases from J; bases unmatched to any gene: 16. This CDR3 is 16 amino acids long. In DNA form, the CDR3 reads TGTGCCAGCAGCCATACCGGGACAGGGAGGGGGCCGAGCTACACCTTC. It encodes CASSHTGTGRGPSYTF.

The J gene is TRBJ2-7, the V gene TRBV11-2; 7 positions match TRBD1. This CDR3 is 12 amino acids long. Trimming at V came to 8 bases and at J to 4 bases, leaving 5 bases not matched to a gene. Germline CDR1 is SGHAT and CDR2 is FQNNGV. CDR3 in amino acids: CASRGRGYEQYF. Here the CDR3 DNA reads TGTGCCAGCCGGGGCAGGGGGTACGAGCAGTACTTC.

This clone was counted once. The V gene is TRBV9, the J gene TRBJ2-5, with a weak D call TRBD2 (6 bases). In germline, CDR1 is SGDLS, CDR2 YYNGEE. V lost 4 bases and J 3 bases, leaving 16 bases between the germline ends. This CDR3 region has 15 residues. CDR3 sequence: CASSTYGTGEETQYF. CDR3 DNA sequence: TGTGCCAGCAGCACCTATGGGACGGGGGAAGAGACCCAGTACTTC.

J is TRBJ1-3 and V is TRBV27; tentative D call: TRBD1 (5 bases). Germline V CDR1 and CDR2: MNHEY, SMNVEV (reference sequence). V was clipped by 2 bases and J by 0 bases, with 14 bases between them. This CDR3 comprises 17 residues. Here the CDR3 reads CASSLGGGPLSGNTIYF. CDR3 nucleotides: TGTGCCAGCAGTTTAGGGGGGGGACCTCTCTCTGGAAACACCATATATTTT.

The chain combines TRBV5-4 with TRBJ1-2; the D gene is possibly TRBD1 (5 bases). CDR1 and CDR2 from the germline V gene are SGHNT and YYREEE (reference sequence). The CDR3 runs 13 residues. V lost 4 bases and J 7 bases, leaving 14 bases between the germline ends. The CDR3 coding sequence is TGTGCCAGCAGCACGGACCGCCAGGGTGGCTACACCTTC. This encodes CASSTDRQGGYTF. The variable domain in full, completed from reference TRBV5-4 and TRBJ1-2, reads ETGVTQSPTHLIKTRGQQVTLRCSSQSGHNTVSWYQQALGQGPQFIFQYYREEENGRGNFPPRFSGLQFPNYSSELNVNALELDDSALYLCASSTDRQGGYTFGSGTRLTVV.

The CDR3 sequence is CASGQGASGNTIYF. Here the CDR3 DNA reads TGTGCCAGCGGACAGGGAGCATCTGGAAACACCATATATTTT. The J gene is TRBJ1-3, the V gene TRBV2; 8 nucleotides match TRBD1. The V gene's germline CDR1 is SNHLY and CDR2 FYNNEI. Trimming took 8 bases from V and 1 from J; bases not matched to a gene: 4. The CDR3 has 14 residues.

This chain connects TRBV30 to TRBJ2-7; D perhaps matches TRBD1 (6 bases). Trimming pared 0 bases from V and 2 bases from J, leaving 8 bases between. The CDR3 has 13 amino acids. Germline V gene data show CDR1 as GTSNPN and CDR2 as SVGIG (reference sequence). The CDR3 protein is CAWSVGQPYEQYF. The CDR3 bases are TGTGCCTGGAGTGTTGGACAGCCCTACGAGCAGTACTTC.

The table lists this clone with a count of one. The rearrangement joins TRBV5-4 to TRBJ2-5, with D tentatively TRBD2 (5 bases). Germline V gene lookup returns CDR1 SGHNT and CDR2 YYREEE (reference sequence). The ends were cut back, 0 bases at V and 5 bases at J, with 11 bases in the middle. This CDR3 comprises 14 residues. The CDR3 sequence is CASSLEQRGETQYF. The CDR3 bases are TGTGCCAGCAGCTTGGAACAGAGAGGGGAGACCCAGTACTTC.

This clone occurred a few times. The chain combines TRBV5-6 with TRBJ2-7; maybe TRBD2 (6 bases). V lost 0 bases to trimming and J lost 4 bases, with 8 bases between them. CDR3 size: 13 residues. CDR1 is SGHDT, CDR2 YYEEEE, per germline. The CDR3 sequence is CASSLAGRYEQYF. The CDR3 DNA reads TGTGCCAGCAGCTTGGCGGGGAGGTACGAGCAGTACTTC.

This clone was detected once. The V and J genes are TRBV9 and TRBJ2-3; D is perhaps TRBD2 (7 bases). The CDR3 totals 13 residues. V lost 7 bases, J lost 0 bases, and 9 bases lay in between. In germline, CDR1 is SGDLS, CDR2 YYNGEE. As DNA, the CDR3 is TGTGCCAGCGGGGGGGCCAGCACAGATACGCAGTATTTT. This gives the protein CASGGASTDTQYF.

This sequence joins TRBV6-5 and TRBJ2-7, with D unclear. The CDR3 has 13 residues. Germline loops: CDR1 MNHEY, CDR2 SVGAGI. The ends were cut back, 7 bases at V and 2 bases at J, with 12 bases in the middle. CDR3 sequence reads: CASTLMQAYEQYF. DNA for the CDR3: TGTGCCAGCACTTTAATGCAGGCCTACGAGCAGTACTTC.

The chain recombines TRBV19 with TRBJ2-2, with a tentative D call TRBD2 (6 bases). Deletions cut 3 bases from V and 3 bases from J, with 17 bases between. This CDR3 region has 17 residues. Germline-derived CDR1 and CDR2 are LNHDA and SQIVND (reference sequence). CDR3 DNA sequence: TGTGCCAGTAGTATGGGTCGGGGGTCATTCCACACCGGGGAGCTGTTTTTT. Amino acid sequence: CASSMGRGSFHTGELFF. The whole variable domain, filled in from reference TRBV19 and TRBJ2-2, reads DGGITQSPKYLFRKEGQNVTLSCEQNLNHDAMYWYRQDPGQGLRLIYYSQIVNDFQKGDIAEGYSVSREKKESFPLTVTSAQKNPTAFYLCASSMGRGSFHTGELFFGEGSRLTVL.

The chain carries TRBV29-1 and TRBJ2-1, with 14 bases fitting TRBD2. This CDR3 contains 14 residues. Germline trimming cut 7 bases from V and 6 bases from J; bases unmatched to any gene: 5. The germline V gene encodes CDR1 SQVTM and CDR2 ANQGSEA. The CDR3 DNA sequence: TGCAGCGGGGAGACTAGCGGGAGGGCCAATGAGCAGTTCTTC. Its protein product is CSGETSGRANEQFF.

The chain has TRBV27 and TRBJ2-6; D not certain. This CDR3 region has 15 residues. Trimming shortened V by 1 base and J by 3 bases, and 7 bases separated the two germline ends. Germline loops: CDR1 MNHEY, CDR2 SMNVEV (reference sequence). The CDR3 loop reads CASSLWPDGANVLTF. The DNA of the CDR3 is TGTGCCAGCAGTTTATGGCCCGATGGGGCCAACGTCCTGACTTTC.

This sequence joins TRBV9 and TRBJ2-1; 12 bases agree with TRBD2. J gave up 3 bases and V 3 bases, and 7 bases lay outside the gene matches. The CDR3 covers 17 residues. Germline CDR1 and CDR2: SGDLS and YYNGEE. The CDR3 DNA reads TGTGCCAGCAGCGCCGGACTAGCGGGGCCGGTCTACAATGAGCAGTTCTTC. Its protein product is CASSAGLAGPVYNEQFF.

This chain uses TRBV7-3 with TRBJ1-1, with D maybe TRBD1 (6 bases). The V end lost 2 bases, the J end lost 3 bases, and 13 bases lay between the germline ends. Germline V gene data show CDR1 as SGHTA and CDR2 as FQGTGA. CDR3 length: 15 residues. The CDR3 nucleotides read TGTGCCAGCAGCTTATATGGGGAGGGGGACACTGAAGCTTTCTTT. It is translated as CASSLYGEGDTEAFF.

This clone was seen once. The CDR3 bases are TGTGCCAGCAGCCAACCGGGACTAGCGGGAGTTGTCCCCGGGGAGCTGTTTTTT. As protein: CASSQPGLAGVVPGELFF. The gene calls are TRBV16 and TRBJ2-2; TRBD2 matches 14 bases. The CDR3 extends over 18 amino acids. V was clipped by 2 bases and J by 6 bases; unmatched bases: 8. Looked up from germline, CDR1 is KGHSY and CDR2 is FQNENV.

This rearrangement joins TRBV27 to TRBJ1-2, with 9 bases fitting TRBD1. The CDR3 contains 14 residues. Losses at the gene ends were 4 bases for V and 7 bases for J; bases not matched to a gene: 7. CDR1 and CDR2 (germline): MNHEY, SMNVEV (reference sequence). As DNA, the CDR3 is TGTGCCAGCAGTTCCCTACAGGGGGCGGGTGGCTACACCTTC. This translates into CASSSLQGAGGYTF.

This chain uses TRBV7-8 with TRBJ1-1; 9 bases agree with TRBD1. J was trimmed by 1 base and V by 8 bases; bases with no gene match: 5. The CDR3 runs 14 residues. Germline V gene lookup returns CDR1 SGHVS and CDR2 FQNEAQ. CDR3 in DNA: TGTGCCAGCGGCGACAGGGGGAGGAACACTGAAGCTTTCTTT. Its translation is CASGDRGRNTEAFF.

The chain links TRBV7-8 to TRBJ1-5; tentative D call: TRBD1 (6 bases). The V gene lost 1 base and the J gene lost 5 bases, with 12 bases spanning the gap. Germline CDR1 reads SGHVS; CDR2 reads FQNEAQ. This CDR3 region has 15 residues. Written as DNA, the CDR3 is TGTGCCAGCAGCTTAGACAGGGTCTCGGATCAGCCCCAGCATTTT. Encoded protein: CASSLDRVSDQPQHF.

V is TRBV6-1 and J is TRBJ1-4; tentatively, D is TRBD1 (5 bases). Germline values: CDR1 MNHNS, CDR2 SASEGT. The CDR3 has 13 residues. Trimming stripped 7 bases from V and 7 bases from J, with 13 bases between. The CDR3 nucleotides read TGTGCCAGCACCTTTGGTAGGGGTGAAAAACTGTTTTTT. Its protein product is CASTFGRGEKLFF.

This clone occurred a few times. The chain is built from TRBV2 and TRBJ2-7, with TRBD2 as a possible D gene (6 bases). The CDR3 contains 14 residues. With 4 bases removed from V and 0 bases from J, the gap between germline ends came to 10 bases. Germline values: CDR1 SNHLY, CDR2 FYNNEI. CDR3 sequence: CASSVGGHSYEQYF. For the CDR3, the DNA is TGTGCCAGCAGTGTGGGAGGACACTCCTACGAGCAGTACTTC.